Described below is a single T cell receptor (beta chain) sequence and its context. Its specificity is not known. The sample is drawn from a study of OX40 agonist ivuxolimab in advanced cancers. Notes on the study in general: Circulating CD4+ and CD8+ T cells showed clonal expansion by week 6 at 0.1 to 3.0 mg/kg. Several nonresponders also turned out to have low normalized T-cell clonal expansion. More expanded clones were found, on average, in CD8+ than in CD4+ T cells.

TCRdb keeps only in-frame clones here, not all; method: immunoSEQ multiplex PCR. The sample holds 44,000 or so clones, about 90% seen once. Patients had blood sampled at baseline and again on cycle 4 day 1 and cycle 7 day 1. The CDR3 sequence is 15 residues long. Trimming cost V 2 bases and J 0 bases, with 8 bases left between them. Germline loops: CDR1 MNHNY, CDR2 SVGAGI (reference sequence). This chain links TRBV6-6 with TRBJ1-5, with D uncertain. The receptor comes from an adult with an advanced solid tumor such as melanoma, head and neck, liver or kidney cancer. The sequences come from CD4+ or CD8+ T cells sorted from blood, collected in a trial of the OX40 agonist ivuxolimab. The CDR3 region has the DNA TGTGCCAGCAGTTACACAGTGATTAGCAATCAGCCCCAGCATTTT. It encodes CASSYTVISNQPQHF.